A single sample gave rise to the 5 T cell receptor beta chains below, sequenced in a study of cytomegalovirus exposure and HLA in healthy donors. The PCR was carried out with 60 Vbeta primers and 13 Jbeta primers. The assay was immunoSEQ multiplex PCR, and TCRdb's table has in-frame clones only and misses some. The data contain roughly 170,000 clones, roughly four fifths of them seen just once; the ten biggest clones take up less than 0.9%. Sequenced input: PBMCs. These receptors originate from a female donor in good health and CMV-seronegative.

This clone was counted between two and nine times. This rearrangement joins TRBV23-1 to TRBJ1-5; D might be TRBD1 (5 bases). TRBV23-1 is given ORF status, its function remaining uncertain. Trimming removed 0 bases from V and 0 bases from J, with 12 bases in between. The CDR3 is 17 residues long. CDR3 nucleotide sequence: TGCGCCAGCAGTCAATCTGTTTCCGGGGGTAGCAATCAGCCCCAGCATTTT. Amino acid sequence: CASSQSVSGGSNQPQHF.

The chain employs TRBV7-2 and TRBJ1-3; TRBD1 matches at 7 bases. The CDR3 runs to 12 residues. CDR1 and CDR2 (germline): SGHTA, FQGNSA. The V gene end was trimmed by 8 bases and the J gene end by 4 bases; junction bases not matched to a gene: 2. The CDR3 is CASLGGGNTIYF. CDR3 DNA: TGTGCCAGCTTAGGGGGCGGAAACACCATATATTTT. The variable domain in full, completed from reference TRBV7-2 and TRBJ1-3, reads GAGVSQSPSNKVTEKGKDVELRCDPISGHTALYWYRQSLGQGLEFLIYFQGNSAPDKSGLPSDRFSAERTGGSVSTLTIQRTQQEDSAVYLCASLGGGNTIYFGEGSWLTVV.

In its sample, this clone was seen a few times. The CDR3, as DNA: TGTGCCAGCAGCCGACAGGGAATGGAGACCCAGTACTTC. This sequence encodes CASSRQGMETQYF. This rearrangement joins TRBV11-1 to TRBJ2-5; 7 nucleotides align to TRBD1. Germline values: CDR1 SGHAT, CDR2 FQDESV (reference sequence). V lost 5 bases and J lost 5; bases outside the gene matches: 5. The CDR3 runs to 13 residues.

This chain uses TRBV7-2 with TRBJ2-5; D might be TRBD2 (5 bases). Germline CDR1 and CDR2: SGHTA and FQGNSA. The germline V and J ends were trimmed by 0 bases and 5 bases, with 10 bases remaining between them. The CDR3 runs to 14 residues. The CDR3: CASSLALAGETQYF. The CDR3 bases are TGTGCCAGCAGCTTAGCGCTAGCCGGTGAGACCCAGTACTTC.

The chain combines TRBV4-3 with TRBJ2-5; perhaps TRBD1 as D (5 bases). V dropped 2 bases and J dropped 7 bases, with 20 bases sitting between them. CDR3 length: 16 residues. CDR1 and CDR2 from the germline V gene are LGHNA and YSLEER. CDR3 sequence (DNA): TGCGCCAGCAGCCAATCCAGGGATTTATATAGAGGGACCCAGTACTTC. This sequence encodes CASSQSRDLYRGTQYF.